Here is one TCR beta chain with its context. The antigen is not known. This sample is part of a study of blood T cells in healthy people across ages. Study-wide results and caveats: It was not possible, with unsorted PBMCs, to conclusively compare naive and antigen-experienced cells.

A J-beta primer mix and a sample-barcoded 5' primer were used in a second PCR of about 7 to 11 cycles. TCRdb used MiXCR to reprocess the 5' RACE reads, holding one entry per CDR3 protein. The sample includes approximately 600,000 distinct CDR3 sequences, roughly 58% of them seen just once. Whenever a sample was processed, at least 6 million PBMCs were isolated. V lost 4 bases and J lost 0, with 20 bases in between. This CDR3 has 18 amino acids. Germline V lookup: CDR1 SEHNR, CDR2 FQNEAQ (reference sequence). The clonotype was recovered from a man in his 60s in good health. Specimen: blood. The chain links TRBV7-9 to TRBJ2-3, with D hard to call. CDR3 loop: CASSSTSGGSSSTDTQYF. Written as DNA, the CDR3 is TGTGCCAGCAGCTCCACCTCTGGTGGCTCGTCTAGCACAGATACGCAGTATTTT.